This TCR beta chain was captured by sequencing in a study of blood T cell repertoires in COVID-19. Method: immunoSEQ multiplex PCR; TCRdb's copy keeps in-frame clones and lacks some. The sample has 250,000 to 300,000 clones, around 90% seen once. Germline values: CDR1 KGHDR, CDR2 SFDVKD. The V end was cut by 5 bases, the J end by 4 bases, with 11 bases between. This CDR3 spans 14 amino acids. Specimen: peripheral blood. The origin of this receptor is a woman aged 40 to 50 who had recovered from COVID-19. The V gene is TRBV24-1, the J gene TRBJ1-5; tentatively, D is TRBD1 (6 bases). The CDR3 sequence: CATSATDSNQPQHF. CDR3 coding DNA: TGTGCCACCAGTGCCACGGACAGTAATCAGCCCCAGCATTTT.